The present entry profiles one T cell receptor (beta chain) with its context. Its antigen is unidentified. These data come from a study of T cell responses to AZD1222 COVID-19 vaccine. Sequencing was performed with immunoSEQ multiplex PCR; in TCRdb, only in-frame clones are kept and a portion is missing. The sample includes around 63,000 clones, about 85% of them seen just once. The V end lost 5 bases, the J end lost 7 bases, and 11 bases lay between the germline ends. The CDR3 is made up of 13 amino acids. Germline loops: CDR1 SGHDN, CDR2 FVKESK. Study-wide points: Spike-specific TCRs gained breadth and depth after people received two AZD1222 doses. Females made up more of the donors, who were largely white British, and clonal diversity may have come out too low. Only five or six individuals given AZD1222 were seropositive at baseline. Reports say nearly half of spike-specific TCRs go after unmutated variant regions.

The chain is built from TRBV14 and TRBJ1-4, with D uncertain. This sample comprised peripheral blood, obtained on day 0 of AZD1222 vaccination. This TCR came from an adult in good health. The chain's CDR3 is CASSVGFGEKLFF. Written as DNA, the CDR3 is TGTGCCAGCAGCGTGGGGTTTGGTGAAAAACTGTTTTTT. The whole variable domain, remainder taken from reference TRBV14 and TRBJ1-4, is EAGVTQFPSHSVIEKGQTVTLRCDPISGHDNLYWYRRVMGKEIKFLLHFVKESKQDESGMPNNRFLAERTGGTYSTLKVQPAELEDSGVYFCASSVGFGEKLFFGSGTQLSVL.